Below are 26 T cell receptor beta chains sequenced from a single sample in a study of CD8+CD57+ T cells in acquired aplastic anemia listed by TCRdb under 2018. The listed sequencing device is Illumina HiSeq 2000. TCR beta VDJ combination and CDR3 sequence profiling used genomic DNA as the template. TCRdb reworked the public reads: Q25 trimming with fastp, MiXCR clone assembly, productive beta chains retained. Each entry merges the rows of one CDR3 protein and shows their most common DNA and genes. The sample table lists approximately 190,000 distinct CDR3 sequences, more than 45% of them with a count of one. Clones ranked in the top ten supply about 8.8% of the sample. Expansion of CD8+CD57+ cells had been shown by flow cytometry in the patients chosen for sequencing. The sequencing input was sorted CD4+, CD8+, or CD8+CD57+ T cells (not recorded which) from PBMCs. These receptors were obtained from a human donor with aplastic anemia.

This clonotype was detected ten times or more. The CDR3 coding sequence is TGTGCCAGCAGTCTTGATACTCTCAGGGGCACTGAAGCTTTCTTT. Its protein is CASSLDTLRGTEAFF. The rearrangement links TRBV2 to TRBJ1-1, with a possible D match to TRBD1 (6 bases). Germline V gives CDR1 SNHLY, CDR2 FYNNEI. CDR3 size: 15 residues. The V end was cut by 5 bases, the J end by 4 bases, with 17 bases between.

This chain links TRBV2 with TRBJ1-6; possible D gene TRBD1, 5 bases. The germline gives CDR1 SNHLY, CDR2 FYNNEI. V gave up 4 bases and J gave up 4 bases, with 8 bases separating them. The CDR3 is made up of 14 amino acids. The CDR3 reads CASSARGYNSPLHF. DNA of the CDR3: TGTGCCAGCAGTGCAAGGGGATATAATTCACCCCTCCACTTT.

The table lists this clonotype with many counts. The chain combines TRBV11-1 with TRBJ1-3; TRBD1 agrees at 10 bases. With V trimmed by 0 bases and J by 2 bases, 1 base remained unmatched. This CDR3 spans 16 amino acids. Germline CDR1 is SGHAT and CDR2 is FQDESV (reference sequence). In DNA, the CDR3 is TGTGCCAGCAGCTTAGCGGGGACAGGGGCTGGAAACACCATATATTTT. It codes for CASSLAGTGAGNTIYF.

This clonotype was detected once. The rearrangement links TRBV7-9 to TRBJ2-5, with D hard to call. Germline V gene lookup returns CDR1 SEHNR and CDR2 FQNEAQ (reference sequence). The germline V and J ends were trimmed by 0 bases and 5 bases, with 7 bases remaining between them. This CDR3 has 13 amino acids. The CDR3 protein is CASSLAPGETQYF. In DNA form, the CDR3 reads TGTGCCAGCAGCTTAGCTCCAGGTGAGACCCAGTACTTC.

CDR3 residues: CATSSRATDTQYF. The CDR3 DNA follows: TGTGCCACTTCCTCGAGGGCCACAGATACGCAGTATTTT. The J gene is TRBJ2-3, the V gene TRBV7-9; a possible D gene is TRBD2 (5 bases). Trimming removed 10 bases from V and 2 bases from J, with 13 bases in between. The CDR3 consists of 13 residues. Germline V lookup: CDR1 SEHNR, CDR2 FQNEAQ (reference sequence). Complete variable domain (other parts from reference TRBV7-9 and TRBJ2-3): DTGVSQNPRHKITKRGQNVTFRCDPISEHNRLYWYRQTLGQGPEFLTYFQNEAQLEKSRLLSDRFSAERPKGSFSTLEIQRTEQGDSAMYLCATSSRATDTQYFGPGTRLTVL.

The chain is built from TRBV12-5 and TRBJ1-5; 8 bases line up with TRBD1. Germline lookup yields CDR1 LGHNT and CDR2 FRNRAP. V lost 2 bases, J lost 4 bases, and 4 bases stayed unmatched. The CDR3 has 15 residues. Here the CDR3 reads CASGLSGGLNQPQHF. The CDR3 region has the DNA TGTGCTAGTGGTTTGTCAGGGGGCCTAAATCAGCCCCAGCATTTT. Drawing the rest from reference TRBV12-5 and TRBJ1-5, the complete variable domain is DARVTQTPRHKVTEMGQEVTMRCQPILGHNTVFWYRQTMMQGLELLAYFRNRAPLDDSGMPKDRFSAEMPDATLATLKIQPSEPRDSAVYFCASGLSGGLNQPQHFGDGTRLSIL.

The chain is built from TRBV19 and TRBJ1-6; D gene unclear. Germline CDR1 reads LNHDA; CDR2 reads SQIVND (reference sequence). V was trimmed by 7 bases and J by 8 bases, leaving 15 bases between them. The CDR3 runs 14 residues. The CDR3 sequence: CASKMGVPDSPLHF. CDR3 bases: TGTGCCAGTAAGATGGGAGTACCTGATTCACCCCTCCACTTT.

Of note for this clonotype: The CDR3 does not end in the conserved phenylalanine or tryptophan, so this is likely a read error. The chain joins TRBV10-1 to TRBJ1-5; 12 nucleotides align to TRBD1. CDR3 length: 15 amino acids. With 6 bases clipped from V and 4 bases from J, the junction kept 4 bases outside the gene matches. Per the germline V gene, CDR1 is WNHNN and CDR2 is SYGVQD (reference sequence). In DNA, the CDR3 is TGCGCCAGCAGGCCGGGACAGGGGGCGAATCAGCCCCAGCATTCT. Translation gives CASRPGQGANQPQHS.

This clonotype was found many times. The rearrangement joins TRBV5-6 to TRBJ2-1; 11 bases fit TRBD2. Germline CDR1 and CDR2: SGHDT and YYEEEE. The length of the CDR3 is 17 residues. Trimming removed 3 bases from V and 8 bases from J; junction bases left unmatched: 13. CDR3 nucleotides: TGTGCCAGCAGCTCAATTAGCGGGAGGGCCAATGAGGATGAGCAGTTCTTC. Its protein is CASSSISGRANEDEQFF.

This clonotype turned up a few times. The V gene is TRBV5-6, the J gene TRBJ2-7, with D possibly matching TRBD2 (7 bases). V was pared by 6 bases and J by 3 bases, with 13 bases between. Germline V gene data show CDR1 as SGHDT and CDR2 as YYEEEE. The CDR3 runs to 13 residues. The chain's CDR3 is CASKGGYDYEQYF. The DNA for the CDR3 is TGTGCCAGCAAGGGGGGGTACGACTACGAGCAGTACTTC.

This clonotype was seen many times. This chain joins TRBV11-3 and TRBJ2-5; 15 bases match TRBD2. V lost 5 bases to trimming and J lost 2 bases; unmatched junction nucleotides: 6. CDR3 length: 17 residues. Germline V gene lookup returns CDR1 SGHNT and CDR2 YENEEA. The CDR3 protein is CASSAGLAGGSQETQYF. In nucleotides, the CDR3 is TGTGCCAGCAGCGCGGGACTAGCGGGAGGAAGTCAAGAGACCCAGTACTTC.

This chain connects TRBV12-3 or TRBV12-4 to TRBJ1-3, with D possibly matching TRBD1 (6 bases). CDR3 length: 14 amino acids. The V gene lost 5 bases and the J gene lost 11 bases, with 19 bases spanning the gap. CDR3 sequence reads: CASSPSPQGMSIYF. CDR3 nucleotide sequence: TGTGCCAGCAGTCCTTCGCCACAGGGTATGTCCATATATTTT.

The rearrangement links TRBV9 to TRBJ2-1, with 9 bases identical to TRBD2. With V trimmed by 5 bases and J by 10 bases, 10 bases remained unmatched. Per the germline V gene, CDR1 is SGDLS and CDR2 is YYNGEE. CDR3 length equals 14 residues. This CDR3 is CASRRSSGEGEQFF. The CDR3 region has the DNA TGTGCCAGCAGGCGCTCTAGCGGGGAGGGGGAGCAGTTCTTC.

The chain carries TRBV29-1 and TRBJ2-3; TRBD2 matches at 8 bases. Germline values: CDR1 SQVTM, CDR2 ANQGSEA. The J segment lost 0 bases and the V segment lost 4 bases, leaving 12 bases of the junction unmatched. The CDR3 runs 17 residues. CDR3 loop: CSVVLAENYPSTDTQYF. In nucleotides, the CDR3 is TGCAGCGTTGTACTAGCGGAGAATTACCCTAGCACAGATACGCAGTATTTT.

The gene calls are TRBV9 and TRBJ2-7; D call uncertain. V was cut by 0 bases and J by 4 bases, with 11 bases left in between. The CDR3 spans 14 residues. CDR1 is SGDLS, CDR2 YYNGEE, per germline. CDR3 protein: CASSVGAGVYEQYF. CDR3 coding DNA: TGTGCCAGCAGCGTAGGGGCAGGAGTGTACGAGCAGTACTTC.

J is TRBJ2-7 and V is TRBV9; no firm D call. CDR3 length: 16 residues. V gave up 0 bases and J gave up 2 bases, with 15 bases separating them. The germline CDR1 and CDR2 sequences are SGDLS and YYNGEE. As DNA, the CDR3 is TGTGCCAGCAGCGTAGGAAGTAGCCCCAGCGCCTACGAGCAGTACTTC. This translates into CASSVGSSPSAYEQYF. Variable domain in full (rest from reference TRBV9 and TRBJ2-7): DSGVTQTPKHLITATGQRVTLRCSPRSGDLSVYWYQQSLDQGLQFLIQYYNGEERAKGNILERFSAQQFPDLHSELNLSSLELGDSALYFCASSVGSSPSAYEQYFGPGTRLTVT.

This chain uses TRBV15 with TRBJ2-3; unclear D gene. CDR1 LNHNV and CDR2 YYDKDF come from the germline V gene (reference sequence). The CDR3 sequence is 14 residues long. V lost 0 bases and J 1 base, leaving 5 bases between the germline ends. CDR3 in DNA: TGTGCCACCAGCAGAGACAGAGGCACAGATACGCAGTATTTT. It translates to CATSRDRGTDTQYF.

This clonotype came up many times. The rearrangement links TRBV2 to TRBJ2-7; 8 nucleotides match TRBD1. CDR1 and CDR2 (germline): SNHLY, FYNNEI. The CDR3 covers 16 residues. Losses at the gene ends were 3 bases for V and 4 bases for J; bases not matched to a gene: 11. CDR3 DNA: TGTGCCAGCAGTGAGAGACAGGGGCCTTCGAGGTACGAGCAGTACTTC. It is translated as CASSERQGPSRYEQYF.

This chain uses TRBV12-3 or TRBV12-4 with TRBJ2-3; D is undetermined. Trimming stripped 0 bases from V and 2 bases from J, with 9 bases between. The CDR3 is 15 residues long. CDR3 DNA sequence: TGTGCCAGCAGTTTAGCGGTAACTATCACAGATACGCAGTATTTT. Amino acids: CASSLAVTITDTQYF.

This clonotype was found a few times. CDR3 sequence (DNA): TGTGCCAGCACCCCTGAGAGAATCTCCTACAATGAGCAGTTCTTC. This translates into CASTPERISYNEQFF. This rearrangement joins TRBV12-3 or TRBV12-4 to TRBJ2-1, with D unclear. The CDR3 consists of 15 residues. The V end lost 7 bases, the J end lost 0 bases, and 13 bases lay between the germline ends.

This clonotype was counted a few times. The chain recombines TRBV10-1 with TRBJ2-7; D is unclear. The CDR3 sequence is 12 residues long. V was trimmed by 2 bases and J by 1 base, leaving 3 bases between them. Germline CDR1 and CDR2: WNHNN and SYGVQD (reference sequence). CDR3 protein: CASSETSYEQYF. In nucleotides, the CDR3 is TGCGCCAGCAGTGAGACTTCCTACGAGCAGTACTTC.

The chain uses TRBV7-2 and TRBJ2-7; 8 bases align to TRBD2. The ends lost 1 base at V and 2 bases at J; junction bases unmatched: 4. Germline loops: CDR1 SGHTA, CDR2 FQGNSA. This CDR3 has 15 residues. CDR3 sequence: CASSLVGGGPYEQYF. The CDR3 nucleotides are TGTGCCAGCAGCTTAGTGGGCGGGGGGCCCTACGAGCAGTACTTC.

CDR3 bases: TGTGCCAGCAGCTCTTCCGGGACTAGCGGGAGAGACGAGCAGTACTTC. The encoded protein is CASSSSGTSGRDEQYF. The chain couples TRBV11-1 to TRBJ2-7, with TRBD2 matching over 14 bases. The CDR3 has 16 amino acids. Unmatched junction bases numbered 7, after V lost 4 bases and J lost 5 bases. Germline V lookup: CDR1 SGHAT, CDR2 FQDESV (reference sequence).

This rearrangement joins TRBV2 to TRBJ1-4; 7 bases are a match to TRBD1. Looked up from germline, CDR1 is SNHLY and CDR2 is FYNNEI. This CDR3 is built from 11 residues. V shed 8 bases, J shed 12 bases, and the junction held 6 bases outside the gene matches. The CDR3 protein is CASAPDRQLFF. The DNA of the CDR3 is TGTGCCAGCGCTCCGGACAGGCAACTGTTTTTT.

The V and J genes are TRBV7-3 and TRBJ1-6; TRBD1 might be the D (5 bases). The germline V and J ends were trimmed by 2 bases and 7 bases, with 9 bases remaining between them. This CDR3 is 14 amino acids long. CDR1 and CDR2 (germline): SGHTA, FQGTGA. The DNA for the CDR3 is TGTGCCAGCAGCTTAGTGGGACGCAATTCACCCCTCCACTTT. Its protein product is CASSLVGRNSPLHF.

V gene TRBV7-2 combines with J gene TRBJ2-1; D not certain. There are 12 residues in the CDR3. Trimming pared 5 bases from V and 6 bases from J, leaving 8 bases between. Germline values: CDR1 SGHTA, CDR2 FQGNSA. The CDR3 spells CASSPPGNEQFF. CDR3 DNA: TGTGCCAGCAGCCCCCCCGGCAATGAGCAGTTCTTC.